Listed below are T cell receptor beta chains from one sample, sequenced in a study of blood T cell repertoires in COVID-19. The method was immunoSEQ multiplex PCR; TCRdb's version includes in-frame clones alone and lacks a portion of them. Of approximately 260,000 clones listed, roughly 80% are singletons. Sequenced input: peripheral blood. These receptors all come from a middle-aged woman with active or convalescent COVID-19. Both conserved end residues are part of each CDR3. D genes are given only for firm matches. Some rows mark clone size as missing; the rest say once, few, many or name a class of expanded clone.

D gene,clone size,J gene,V gene,CDR3 length,CDR3 protein,CDR3 DNA
-,-,TRBJ2-5,TRBV28,14,CASSLGASVETQYF,TGTGCCAGCAGTTTAGGGGCTAGCGTCGAGACCCAGTACTTC
TRBD2,-,TRBJ2-5,TRBV29-1,16,CSVEGGLAGASETQYF,TGCAGCGTTGAAGGCGGGCTAGCGGGGGCCTCGGAGACCCAGTACTTC
TRBD1,-,TRBJ1-1,TRBV6-1,15,CASSDNRGMNTEAFF,TGTGCCAGCAGTGACAACAGGGGAATGAACACTGAAGCTTTCTTT
-,-,TRBJ1-5,TRBV6-5,13,CASGEGNNQPQHF,TGTGCCAGCGGGGAGGGGAACAATCAGCCCCAGCATTTT
TRBD1,-,TRBJ1-2,TRBV11-2,16,CASSVRPRGRFHGYTF,TGTGCCAGCAGCGTACGCCCCAGGGGGCGATTCCATGGCTACACCTTC
TRBD1,-,TRBJ1-2,TRBV6-5,15,CASSYSEGAGYGYTF,TGTGCCAGCAGTTACTCGGAGGGGGCGGGCTATGGCTACACCTTC
-,-,TRBJ2-2,TRBV10-2,12,CASRQLVGELFF,TGCGCCAGCAGGCAGTTGGTCGGGGAGCTGTTTTTT
-,-,TRBJ1-3,TRBV11-2,15,CASRFLQGNRNTIYF,TGTGCCAGCAGATTCTTACAGGGAAATCGCAACACCATATATTTT
-,-,TRBJ2-1,TRBV5-4,12,CASSVRGGEQFF,TGTGCCAGCAGCGTCCGGGGAGGTGAGCAGTTCTTC
TRBD2,-,TRBJ2-3,TRBV30,14,CAWTLSGGVDTQYF,TGTGCCTGGACCTTGAGCGGGGGGGTCGATACGCAGTATTTT
-,once,TRBJ1-4,TRBV19,14,CASSWAGSNEKLFF,TGTGCCAGTAGCTGGGCAGGCTCCAATGAAAAACTGTTTTTT
TRBD1,-,TRBJ2-3,TRBV7-9,16,CASSQNRQGSTDTQYF,TGTGCCAGCAGCCAAAATCGACAGGGGAGCACAGATACGCAGTATTTT
-,-,TRBJ1-5,TRBV12-3/TRBV12-4,12,CASALTGQPQHF,TGTGCCAGCGCCCTAACAGGCCAGCCCCAGCATTTT
-,-,TRBJ1-5,TRBV7-9,15,CASSPRGGGSQPQHF,TGTGCCAGCAGCCCCCGGGGGGGCGGGAGTCAGCCCCAGCATTTT
-,-,TRBJ1-3,TRBV5-6,16,CASSLWGQGQMNTIYF,TGTGCCAGCAGCCTTTGGGGCCAGGGACAAATGAACACCATATATTTT
TRBD1,-,TRBJ2-1,TRBV11-2,17,CASSLAVDRGFYNEQFF,TGTGCCAGCAGCTTAGCGGTGGACAGGGGCTTCTACAATGAGCAGTTCTTC
-,-,TRBJ2-4,TRBV30,12,CAWSVGSGTQYF,TGTGCCTGGAGTGTCGGTAGCGGAACACAGTACTTC
TRBD1,-,TRBJ2-5,TRBV7-2,16,CASSLAPGQGPETQYF,TGTGCCAGCAGCTTAGCCCCGGGACAGGGACCAGAGACCCAGTACTTC
-,-,TRBJ2-1,TRBV6-5,11,CASSLLNEQFF,TGTGCCAGCAGTCTTCTGAATGAGCAGTTCTTC
-,-,TRBJ1-1,TRBV30,13,CAWSQGVGTEAFF,TGTGCCTGGAGCCAGGGTGTTGGCACTGAAGCTTTCTTT
TRBD1,-,TRBJ1-4,TRBV2,14,CASSGQGGAEKLFF,TGTGCCAGCAGTGGACAGGGAGGAGCAGAAAAACTGTTTTTT
-,-,TRBJ1-3,TRBV19,15,CASSIAGGSGNTIYF,TGTGCCAGTAGTATTGCCGGAGGCTCTGGAAACACCATATATTTT
-,-,TRBJ2-1,TRBV30,14,CAWSEGRGRDEQFF,TGTGCCTGGAGTGAAGGCAGGGGCCGCGATGAGCAGTTCTTC
-,-,TRBJ1-6,TRBV19,15,CASSIEEGYNSPLHF,TGTGCCAGTAGTATCGAGGAGGGCTATAATTCACCCCTCCACTTT
TRBD1,-,TRBJ1-1,TRBV5-1,16,CASSVPGQGAGTEAFF,TGCGCCAGCAGCGTACCGGGACAGGGGGCGGGTACTGAAGCTTTCTTT
-,-,TRBJ1-1,TRBV28,15,CASRTDLGQGTEAFF,TGTGCCAGCAGGACTGACCTTGGACAAGGTACTGAAGCTTTCTTT
-,-,TRBJ1-1,TRBV5-1,13,CASSLFSNTEAFF,TGCGCCAGCAGCTTGTTCTCTAACACTGAAGCTTTCTTT
TRBD1,-,TRBJ1-1,TRBV11-2,13,CASSQDRGTEAFF,TGTGCCAGCAGCCAGGACAGGGGCACTGAAGCTTTCTTT
TRBD1,-,TRBJ1-6,TRBV18,15,CASSPSGQGNSPLHF,TGTGCCAGCTCACCATCGGGACAGGGAAATTCACCCCTCCACTTT
TRBD1,-,TRBJ2-1,TRBV29-1,19,CSVKTGTALSTSSYNEQFF,TGCAGCGTGAAGACCGGGACAGCCTTATCCACTTCCTCCTACAATGAGCAGTTCTTC
-,-,TRBJ1-3,TRBV9,13,CASSARDGNTIYF,TGTGCCAGCAGCGCAAGAGATGGAAACACCATATATTTT
-,once,TRBJ2-1,TRBV5-1,15,CASSSYVGGLDEQFF,TGCGCCAGCAGCTCCTATGTGGGGGGTTTAGATGAGCAGTTCTTC
-,many,TRBJ1-5,TRBV20-1,13,CSASSGLNQPQHF,TGCAGTGCTAGTTCGGGACTCAATCAGCCCCAGCATTTT
-,-,TRBJ1-2,TRBV30,14,CAWSADTRRVGYTF,TGTGCCTGGAGCGCCGATACCCGCAGGGTTGGCTACACCTTC
-,-,TRBJ1-4,TRBV19,14,CASSEDRGNEKLFF,TGTGCCAGTAGTGAGGACAGAGGTAATGAAAAACTGTTTTTT
-,-,TRBJ2-5,TRBV5-6,16,CASSPRGGEGEETQYF,TGTGCCAGCAGCCCCCGAGGGGGTGAGGGAGAAGAGACCCAGTACTTC
-,-,TRBJ2-5,TRBV18,17,CASSSVAAGNAQETQYF,TGTGCCAGCTCATCAGTAGCGGCCGGGAACGCGCAAGAGACCCAGTACTTC
-,-,TRBJ2-5,TRBV29-1,11,CSFDSQETQYF,TGCAGCTTTGACAGCCAAGAGACCCAGTACTTC
TRBD1,-,TRBJ1-5,TRBV28,14,CASSWTGSGQPQHF,TGTGCCAGCAGTTGGACAGGGTCGGGACAGCCCCAGCATTTT
-,-,TRBJ1-1,TRBV12-3/TRBV12-4,13,CASSGGIITEAFF,TGTGCCAGCAGCGGAGGGATCATCACTGAAGCTTTCTTT